This TCR beta chain was identified in a study of CD8+ T cells in alopecia areata. Whole-study findings and limits: In scalp, tofacitinib significantly decreased clonality and expanded CD8+ clones among the top 100.

A few counts support this clone. The antigen remains unidentified. The germline CDR1 and CDR2 sequences are SGHTA and FQGNSA. CDR3 length equals 15 residues. V was shortened by 6 bases and J by 2 bases, with 15 bases between the two germline ends. Treatment meaning: oral pan-JAK inhibitor, 5-10 mg twice daily. RNA was extracted and reverse transcribed into cDNA as the sequencing template. Using immunoSEQ multiplex PCR, the repertoire was profiled, and TCRdb retains in-frame clones only, with some absent. The table lists approximately 210,000 clones, 43% of them singletons. This sequence joins TRBV7-2 and TRBJ2-3, with a weak D call TRBD2 (6 bases). The source was CD4+ T cells sorted from blood, collected at approximately week 37, from a patient treated with tofacitinib. The source is a human donor with alopecia areata. The CDR3 here is CASRGNSGPTDTQYF. The CDR3 nucleotides are TGTGCCAGCAGGGGAAATAGCGGTCCCACAGATACGCAGTATTTT.